This T cell receptor (beta chain) was sequenced for a study of early T cells in non-severe SARS-CoV-2 infection (dated by TCRdb to the early 2020s). Looking at the study overall: Because TCR sequencing was done on bulk RNA from unsorted whole blood, the alpha and beta chains could not be paired. Paper-wide results and their limitations: VDJdb matching was skewed toward anti-spike CD8 responses and likely underestimated virus-specific expansions by missing private and CD4 specificities.

Details on this clonotype: Its antigen is unknown. No much larger clone is present one base from it, and per-base qualities are unavailable.

Libraries were made using 5' RACE. Sequencer: NextSeq 500. To correct for sequencing error and PCR bias, the TCR library protocol tagged individual cDNA molecules with unique molecular identifiers. Both TCR alpha and beta chains were sequenced, and tight co-correlation was observed between alpha and beta sequence abundances in each sample. The study's processing was this. Decombinator V4 was used to annotate the V gene, J gene and CDR3 of the TCR sequences. TCRs were defined as expanded if a significant change between any two time points was detected under a Poisson model with p below 0.0001. TCR abundances were normalised to the total number of TCRs sequenced in each sample and reported as counts per million. TRAV1-2 paired with TRAJ12, TRAJ20 or TRAJ33 defined MAIT TCRs, while TRAV10 paired with TRAJ18 defined iNKT TCRs. A search of VDJdb, accessed on 1 November 2021, was run for TCRs annotated to CMV, EBV and SARS-CoV-2, with TCRs annotated for multiple antigens excluded. TCRdb reanalyzed the raw reads on its own, using fastp at Q25 for trimming and MiXCR for clone calling, and kept in-frame beta chains. Every CDR3 protein is listed once, alongside the most common genes and DNA of its rows. For this entry, the V and J calls and clone size follow TCRdb and not the study's own pipeline. Counted in this sample were roughly 25,000 distinct CDR3 sequences; more than 3.5% of them appeared once. The ten largest clones take up approximately 14% of the sample.

This was a case-control study nested in a cohort of healthcare workers in London, UK, who had nasopharyngeal swab PCR tests and blood samples taken every week. Between 23 and 31 March 2020, the week of the UK lockdown, healthcare workers were enrolled and then followed up weekly for as long as 16 weeks. Cut back by 4 bases and 10 bases, the V and J ends lie 11 bases apart. Its CDR3 holds 11 amino acids, cysteine through phenylalanine. Left in the record is the CDR3 DNA by itself, 33 bases read in frame from the first base. Reading the germline V gene gives CDR1 SQVTM and CDR2 ANQGSEA. Material for sequencing was whole blood. The clonotype was recovered from an adult who was a healthcare worker with PCR-confirmed SARS-CoV-2 infection or an uninfected control (not recorded which). The sequence joins TRBV29-1 to TRBJ2-4; the D gene cannot be resolved reliably. The CDR3 protein sequence reads: CSVVRHQIQYF. The base sequence is TGCAGCGTTGTCCGCCACCAAATTCAGTACTTC.